These 16 T cell receptor beta chains were all obtained from the same sample, sequenced in a study of PD-1 blockade in classical Hodgkin lymphoma. Produced via immunoSEQ multiplex PCR; TCRdb's table is partial and in-frame only. Found here are about 97,000 clones, over 70% of them singletons; the top ten hold roughly an eighth. There was relapse after autologous stem cell transplantation in every patient, and there was variation in brentuximab vedotin exposure. The sequences come from peripheral blood mononuclear cells (PBMCs), collected at baseline. All receptors come from a human donor with classical Hodgkin lymphoma.

This chain joins TRBV9 and TRBJ2-2; no firm D call. V was shortened by 2 bases and J by 7 bases, with 9 bases between the two germline ends. CDR3 length: 13 residues. CDR1 and CDR2 from the germline V gene are SGDLS and YYNGEE. For the CDR3, the DNA is TGTGCCAGCAGCGTGACCACGGTCGGGGAGCTGTTTTTT. Its protein is CASSVTTVGELFF.

The rearrangement joins TRBV28 to TRBJ2-1; 15 nucleotides align to TRBD2. This CDR3 has 16 residues. With V trimmed by 7 bases and J by 10 bases, 11 bases remained unmatched. Germline CDR1 MDHEN, CDR2 SYDVKM. Here the CDR3 reads CASTLTGLAGGWEQFF. CDR3 DNA sequence: TGTGCCAGCACTCTCACGGGACTAGCGGGAGGTTGGGAGCAGTTCTTC. Full variable domain (missing parts from reference TRBV28 and TRBJ2-1): DVKVTQSSRYLVKRTGEKVFLECVQDMDHENMFWYRQDPGLGLRLIYFSYDVKMKEKGDIPEGYSVSREKKERFSLILESASTNQTSMYLCASTLTGLAGGWEQFFGPGTRLTVL.

This clone was detected a few times. The rearrangement uses TRBV5-1 and TRBJ2-2, with D hard to call. Per the germline V gene, CDR1 is SGHRS and CDR2 is YFSETQ. V was clipped by 4 bases and J by 2 bases, with 15 bases between them. The CDR3 covers 16 residues. Written as DNA, the CDR3 is TGCGCCAGCAGCACCGGGTCTCTCTTAAACACCGGGGAGCTGTTTTTT. Its protein product is CASSTGSLLNTGELFF.

V usage is TRBV5-6 and J usage is TRBJ2-3; no definite D call. V was shortened by 4 bases and J by 2 bases, with 11 bases between the two germline ends. In germline, CDR1 is SGHDT, CDR2 YYEEEE. This CDR3 has 14 amino acids. CDR3 sequence (DNA): TGTGCCAGCAGCCCTTCATACCACACAGATACGCAGTATTTT. Protein: CASSPSYHTDTQYF.

The chain employs TRBV7-2 and TRBJ2-2; 8 positions match TRBD2. The CDR3 covers 15 residues. The junction had 3 bases not matched to a gene; V was cut back by 2 bases and J by 4 bases. CDR1 is SGHTA, CDR2 FQGNSA, per germline. CDR3 DNA sequence: TGTGCCAGCAGCTTAACGGCGGGAGGCACCGGGGAGCTGTTTTTT. Amino acids: CASSLTAGGTGELFF. Variable domain in full (rest from reference TRBV7-2 and TRBJ2-2): GAGVSQSPSNKVTEKGKDVELRCDPISGHTALYWYRQSLGQGLEFLIYFQGNSAPDKSGLPSDRFSAERTGGSVSTLTIQRTQQEDSAVYLCASSLTAGGTGELFFGEGSRLTVL.

This chain connects TRBV5-6 to TRBJ2-7; unclear D gene. This CDR3 has 13 amino acids. Germline CDR1 and CDR2: SGHDT and YYEEEE. Between the trimmed V and J ends, which lost 1 base and 5 bases, there was a span of 10 bases. CDR3 residues: CASSLPPTHEQYF. CDR3 in DNA: TGTGCCAGCAGCTTGCCCCCTACCCACGAGCAGTACTTC. Looking up the rest from reference TRBV5-6 and TRBJ2-7 gives the full variable domain: DAGVTQSPTHLIKTRGQQVTLRCSPKSGHDTVSWYQQALGQGPQFIFQYYEEEERQRGNFPDRFSGHQFPNYSSELNVNALLLGDSALYLCASSLPPTHEQYFGPGTRLTVT.

V is TRBV11-2 and J is TRBJ2-7; D unresolved. Trimming removed 4 bases from V and 2 bases from J, with 12 bases in between. The CDR3 loop spans 14 amino acids. From germline, CDR1 is SGHAT and CDR2 FQNNGV. This CDR3 reads CASSSSAETYEQYF. The CDR3 DNA is TGTGCCAGCAGCTCCAGTGCGGAGACCTACGAGCAGTACTTC.

The chain links TRBV9 to TRBJ2-3; the D gene is possibly TRBD2 (6 bases). This CDR3 spans 13 amino acids. Trimming took 7 bases from V and 6 from J, leaving 15 bases between them. Germline loops: CDR1 SGDLS, CDR2 YYNGEE. The CDR3 is CASCREVGDTQYF. CDR3 in DNA: TGTGCCAGCTGCAGGGAGGTAGGGGATACGCAGTATTTT.

The V call is TRBV7-3, the J call TRBJ1-5, with a tentative D call TRBD1 (5 bases). V dropped 4 bases and J dropped 6 bases, with 10 bases sitting between them. The germline V gene encodes CDR1 SGHTA and CDR2 FQGTGA. The CDR3 consists of 13 residues. CDR3 in amino acids: CASSYSTGQPQHF. The CDR3 bases are TGTGCCAGCAGCTATTCAACAGGTCAGCCCCAGCATTTT.

This chain joins TRBV7-2 and TRBJ1-2; 7 bases agree with TRBD1. V was clipped by 5 bases and J by 4 bases; unmatched bases: 4. Germline CDR1 SGHTA, CDR2 FQGNSA. The CDR3 covers 13 residues. CDR3 loop: CASSPGTAYGYTF. The CDR3 nucleotides are TGTGCCAGCAGCCCAGGGACAGCCTATGGCTACACCTTC.

There are a few counts of this clone. This chain links TRBV9 with TRBJ2-7; D possibly corresponds to TRBD2 (7 bases). Germline loops: CDR1 SGDLS, CDR2 YYNGEE. Trimming took off 4 bases at V and 2 bases at J, with 16 bases between the two ends. The CDR3 consists of 15 residues. CDR3 sequence reads: CASSPLWGGPYEQYF. The CDR3 coding sequence is TGTGCCAGCAGCCCTCTGTGGGGGGGCCCCTACGAGCAGTACTTC.

V and J are TRBV19 and TRBJ1-1; D may be TRBD1 (5 bases). Germline assignment: CDR1 LNHDA and CDR2 SQIVND (reference sequence). Trimming took 10 bases from V and 0 from J, leaving 12 bases between them. There are 13 residues in the CDR3. The CDR3 is CATRTIMNTEAFF. The CDR3 nucleotides are TGTGCCACTAGGACAATCATGAACACTGAAGCTTTCTTT.

The chain carries TRBV29-1 and TRBJ1-4, with a weak D call TRBD1 (5 bases). This CDR3 has 11 amino acids. Trimming left V 6 bases short and J 11 bases short, with 13 bases between. Per germline, CDR1 SQVTM and CDR2 ANQGSEA. The CDR3 nucleotides are TGCAGCGTCCAATGGGGGGGGAAACTGTTTTTT. It is translated as CSVQWGGKLFF.

This sequence joins TRBV27 and TRBJ2-5; tentatively, D is TRBD1 (6 bases). The CDR3 contains 13 residues. Germline V gives CDR1 MNHEY, CDR2 SMNVEV (reference sequence). The germline V and J ends were trimmed by 5 bases and 5 bases, with 12 bases remaining between them. Here the CDR3 DNA reads TGTGCCAGCAGTAGGGTTAGGGGGGAGACCCAGTACTTC. It translates to CASSRVRGETQYF.

The genes are TRBV7-2 and TRBJ1-5; D ambiguous. The germline V gene has CDR1 SGHTA and CDR2 FQGNSA. The V end lost 1 base, the J end lost 7 bases, and 14 bases lay between the germline ends. The CDR3 contains 15 residues. CDR3 DNA: TGTGCCAGCAGCTTAGGGTTGACCGATCGCCAGCCCCAGCATTTT. Translating gives CASSLGLTDRQPQHF.

This chain links TRBV9 with TRBJ2-3, with D possibly matching TRBD1 (6 bases). The CDR3 extends over 15 amino acids. The germline V gene encodes CDR1 SGDLS and CDR2 YYNGEE. V lost 0 bases and J lost 0, with 8 bases in between. DNA of the CDR3: TGTGCCAGCAGCGTAGAGGACAGCAGCACAGATACGCAGTATTTT. Translating it yields CASSVEDSSTDTQYF.